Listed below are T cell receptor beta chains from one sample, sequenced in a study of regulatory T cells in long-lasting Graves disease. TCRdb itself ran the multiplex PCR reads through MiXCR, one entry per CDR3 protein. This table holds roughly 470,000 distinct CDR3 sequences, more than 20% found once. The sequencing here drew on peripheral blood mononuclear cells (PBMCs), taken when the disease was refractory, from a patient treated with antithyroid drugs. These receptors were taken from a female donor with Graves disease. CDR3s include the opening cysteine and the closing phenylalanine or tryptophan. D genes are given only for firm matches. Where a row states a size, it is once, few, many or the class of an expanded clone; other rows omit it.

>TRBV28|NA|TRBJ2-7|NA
CASSPPPGRYEQYF
TGTGCCAGCAGTCCCCCCCCGGGGCGCTACGAGCAGTACTTC
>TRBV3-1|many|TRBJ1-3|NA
CASSQGAKSTIYF
TGTGCCAGCAGCCAAGGGGCGAAATCCACCATATATTTT
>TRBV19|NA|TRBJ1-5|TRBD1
CASKGQGILWPQHF
TGTGCCAGTAAGGGACAGGGGATTTTGTGGCCCCAGCATTTT
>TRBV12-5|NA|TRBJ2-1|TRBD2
CASGSGLAYNEQFF
TGTGCTAGTGGTTCGGGACTAGCATACAATGAGCAGTTCTTC
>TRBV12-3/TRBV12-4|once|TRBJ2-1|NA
CASSLRSGGDEQFF
TGTGCCAGCAGTTTACGCTCGGGCGGCGATGAGCAGTTCTTC
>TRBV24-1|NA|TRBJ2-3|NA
CATSAGRGTDTQYF
TGTGCCACCAGTGCGGGCAGAGGCACAGATACGCAGTATTTT
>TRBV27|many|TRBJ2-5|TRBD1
CASSPRTGWEETQYF
TGTGCCAGCAGTCCCCGGACAGGGTGGGAAGAGACCCAGTACTTC
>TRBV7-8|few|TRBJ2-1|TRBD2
CASSLRGLGVNEQFF
TGTGCCAGCAGCTTAAGGGGACTAGGTGTCAATGAGCAGTTCTTC
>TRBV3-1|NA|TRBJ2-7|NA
CASSQFPEPTYEQYF
TGTGCCAGCAGCCAATTCCCCGAGCCCACCTACGAGCAGTACTTC
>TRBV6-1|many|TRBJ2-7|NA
CASTNLYEQYF
TGTGCCAGCACCAACCTTTACGAGCAGTACTTC
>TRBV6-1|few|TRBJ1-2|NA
CASSEAWMDYGYTF
TGTGCCAGCAGTGAAGCTTGGATGGACTATGGCTACACCTTC
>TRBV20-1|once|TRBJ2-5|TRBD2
CSALSTSGSLRETQYF
TGCAGTGCTTTATCTACTAGCGGGAGTTTGAGGGAGACCCAGTACTTC
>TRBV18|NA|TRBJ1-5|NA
CASSPLHSGGTAQPQHF
TGTGCCAGCTCACCCCTACATTCCGGGGGCACCGCTCAGCCCCAGCATTTT
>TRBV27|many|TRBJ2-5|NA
CASSLSAGHSDPETQYF
TGTGCCAGCAGTCTCTCGGCGGGACACAGCGACCCAGAGACCCAGTACTTC
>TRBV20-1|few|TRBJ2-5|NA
CSAREMGGGSQETQYF
TGCAGTGCTAGAGAAATGGGAGGGGGCTCCCAAGAGACCCAGTACTTC
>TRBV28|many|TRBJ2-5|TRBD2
CASSLPTSPGTQYF
TGTGCCAGCAGCCTACCGACTAGCCCAGGGACCCAGTACTTC
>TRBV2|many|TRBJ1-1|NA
CASSLTVLMNTEAFF
TGTGCCAGCAGTCTTACAGTACTCATGAACACTGAAGCTTTCTTT
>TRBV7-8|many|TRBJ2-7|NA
CASSNQRLPNKPDEQYF
TGTGCCAGCAGCAACCAACGACTACCCAATAAACCCGACGAGCAGTACTTC
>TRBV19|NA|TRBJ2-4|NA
CASSISSGRLAKNIQYF
TGTGCCAGTAGTATATCCTCAGGGAGACTAGCCAAAAACATTCAGTACTTC
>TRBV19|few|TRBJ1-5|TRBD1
CASSTNRGGSNQPQHF
TGTGCCAGTAGTACGAACAGGGGCGGGAGCAATCAGCCCCAGCATTTT
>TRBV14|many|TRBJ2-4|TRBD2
CASSPRLAGVVVGVIQYF
TGTGCCAGCAGCCCCAGACTAGCGGGAGTCGTTGTTGGGGTAATTCAGTACTTC
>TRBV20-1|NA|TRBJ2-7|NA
CSANLFAAVGEQYF
TGCAGTGCTAATCTGTTTGCGGCCGTTGGCGAGCAGTACTTC
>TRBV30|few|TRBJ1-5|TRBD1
CAWSSGQGGWPQHF
TGTGCCTGGAGTTCGGGACAGGGGGGTTGGCCCCAGCATTTT
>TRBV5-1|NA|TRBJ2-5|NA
CASSLAATREETQYF
TGCGCCAGCAGCTTGGCGGCGACTAGGGAGGAGACCCAGTACTTC
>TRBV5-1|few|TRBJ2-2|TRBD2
CASSSGLAGTNTGELFF
TGCGCCAGCAGCTCGGGCCTAGCGGGGACGAACACCGGGGAGCTGTTTTTT
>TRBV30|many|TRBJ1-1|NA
CAWSVSYVTEAFF
TGTGCCTGGAGTGTGTCGTACGTGACTGAAGCTTTCTTT
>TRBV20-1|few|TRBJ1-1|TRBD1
CSAATGTEAFF
TGCAGTGCCGCGACAGGGACTGAAGCTTTCTTT
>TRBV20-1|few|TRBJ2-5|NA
CSASEEETQYF
TGCAGTGCTAGTGAGGAGGAGACCCAGTACTTC
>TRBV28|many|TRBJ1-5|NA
CASTLRRRNQPQHF
TGTGCCAGCACCCTAAGACGACGCAATCAGCCCCAGCATTTT
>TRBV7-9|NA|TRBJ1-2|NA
CASSLTTRINYGHTF
TGTGCCAGCAGCCTAACGACAAGAATCAACTATGGCCACACCTTC
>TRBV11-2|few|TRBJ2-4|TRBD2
CASSLIGTSGSWAKNIQYF
TGTGCCAGCAGCTTAATTGGGACTAGCGGGAGTTGGGCCAAAAACATTCAGTACTTC
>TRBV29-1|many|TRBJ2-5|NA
CSVEGRGTQYF
TGCAGCGTTGAGGGGCGCGGGACCCAGTACTTC
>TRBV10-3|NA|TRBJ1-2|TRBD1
CAISDETGGNGYTF
TGTGCCATCAGTGACGAGACAGGGGGCAATGGCTACACCTTC
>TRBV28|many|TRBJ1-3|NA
CASSFRGFSGNTIYF
TGTGCCAGCAGTTTTCGGGGCTTCTCTGGAAACACCATATATTTT
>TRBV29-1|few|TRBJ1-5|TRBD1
CSVVDRVDQPQHF
TGCAGCGTCGTTGACAGGGTCGATCAGCCCCAGCATTTT
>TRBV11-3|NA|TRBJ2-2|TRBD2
CASSSPGLVVGELFF
TGTGCCAGCAGCTCTCCGGGACTAGTGGTCGGGGAGCTGTTTTTT
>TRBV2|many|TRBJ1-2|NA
CASSSLPKTEDYGYTF
TGTGCCAGCAGTTCGCTCCCAAAGACTGAGGACTATGGCTACACCTTC
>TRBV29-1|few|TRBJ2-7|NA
CSVEEGVQGYEQYF
TGCAGCGTTGAAGAGGGTGTCCAAGGCTACGAGCAGTACTTC
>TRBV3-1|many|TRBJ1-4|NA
CASSQEGLLGTNEKLFF
TGTGCCAGCAGCCAAGAAGGCCTCCTCGGGACTAATGAAAAACTGTTTTTT
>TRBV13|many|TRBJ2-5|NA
CASRPGYGPSTFQETQYF
TGTGCCAGCAGGCCCGGGTATGGCCCATCTACCTTCCAAGAGACCCAGTACTTC
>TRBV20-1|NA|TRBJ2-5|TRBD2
CSARVASGPQETQYF
TGCAGTGCTAGAGTTGCTAGCGGGCCACAAGAGACCCAGTACTTC
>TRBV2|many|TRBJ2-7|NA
CASSEMGRTYEQYF
TGTGCCAGCAGTGAAATGGGACGCACCTACGAGCAGTACTTC
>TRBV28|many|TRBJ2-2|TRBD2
CASKNELAATGELFF
TGTGCCAGCAAGAACGAACTAGCGGCCACCGGGGAGCTGTTTTTT
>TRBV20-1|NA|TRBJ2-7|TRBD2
CSARDMAGGGYEQYF
TGCAGTGCTAGAGATATGGCGGGAGGCGGGTACGAGCAGTACTTC
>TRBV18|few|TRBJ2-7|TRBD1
CASSSVQGEEQYF
TGTGCCAGCTCATCCGTACAGGGGGAAGAGCAGTACTTC